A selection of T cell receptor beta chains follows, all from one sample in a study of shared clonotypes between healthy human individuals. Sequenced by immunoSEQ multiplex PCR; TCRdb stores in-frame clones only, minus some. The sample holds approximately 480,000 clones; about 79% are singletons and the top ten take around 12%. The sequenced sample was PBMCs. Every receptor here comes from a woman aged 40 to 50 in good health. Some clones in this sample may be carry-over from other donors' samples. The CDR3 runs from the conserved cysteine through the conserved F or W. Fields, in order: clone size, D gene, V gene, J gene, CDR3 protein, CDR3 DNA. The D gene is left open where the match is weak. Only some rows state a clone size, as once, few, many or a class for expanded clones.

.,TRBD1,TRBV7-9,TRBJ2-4,CASSHGTGENIQYF,TGTGCCAGCAGCCATGGGACAGGGGAAAACATTCAGTACTTC
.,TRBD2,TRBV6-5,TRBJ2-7,CASTAGTRATEQYF,TGTGCCAGCACCGCCGGGACTAGGGCTACGGAGCAGTACTTC
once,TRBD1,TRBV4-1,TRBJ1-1,CASSQQTGSPFF,TGCGCCAGCAGCCAACAGACAGGGAGCCCTTTCTTT
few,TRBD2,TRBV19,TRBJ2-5,CASSTHSSGARQETQYF,TGTGCCAGTAGTACACACTCTAGCGGGGCTCGGCAAGAGACCCAGTACTTC
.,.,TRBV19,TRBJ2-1,CASREAGYNEQFF,TGTGCCAGTAGAGAGGCCGGCTACAATGAGCAGTTCTTC
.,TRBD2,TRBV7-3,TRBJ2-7,CASSPPQLAGSYEQYF,TGTGCCAGCAGCCCCCCCCAACTAGCGGGAAGCTACGAGCAGTACTTC
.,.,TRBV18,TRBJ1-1,CASSPPRDTTEAFF,TGTGCCAGCTCACCACCCCGGGACACCACTGAAGCTTTCTTT
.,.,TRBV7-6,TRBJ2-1,CASSPSRITYNEQFF,TGTGCCAGCAGCCCAAGCCGAATTACCTACAATGAGCAGTTCTTC
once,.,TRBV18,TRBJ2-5,CASSRSGQGQETQYF,TGTGCCAGCTCCAGGTCGGGTCAGGGCCAAGAGACCCAGTACTTC
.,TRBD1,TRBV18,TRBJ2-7,CASSPRGTGPYEQYF,TGTGCCAGCTCACCGCGCGGGACAGGGCCCTACGAGCAGTACTTC
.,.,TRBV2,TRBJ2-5,CARGGGSDSGETQYF,TGTGCCAGAGGGGGCGGGAGCGACTCCGGGGAGACCCAGTACTTC
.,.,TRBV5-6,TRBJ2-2,CASSQFQTGELFF,TGTGCCAGCAGCCAGTTCCAGACCGGGGAGCTGTTTTTT